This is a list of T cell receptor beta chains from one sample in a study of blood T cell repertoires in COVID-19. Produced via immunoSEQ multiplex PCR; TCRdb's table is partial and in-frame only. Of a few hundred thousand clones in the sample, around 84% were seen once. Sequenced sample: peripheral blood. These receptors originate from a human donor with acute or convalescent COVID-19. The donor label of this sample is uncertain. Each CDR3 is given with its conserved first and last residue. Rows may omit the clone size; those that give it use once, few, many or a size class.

CDR3: CASINTGVGGTEAFF
size: once
J: TRBJ1-1
V: TRBV6-5
length: 15

CDR3: CASSVIAGGPPDTQYF
size: -
J: TRBJ2-3
V: TRBV9
length: 16

CDR3: CAWSAPWDRGGEQYF
size: -
J: TRBJ2-7
V: TRBV30
length: 15

CDR3: CASSPAGVAGGETQYF
size: once
J: TRBJ2-5
V: TRBV10-1
length: 16

CDR3: CAIDPWGGLNEQYF
size: -
J: TRBJ2-7
V: TRBV6-5
length: 14

CDR3: CASSETGGVSSAFF
size: -
J: TRBJ1-1
V: TRBV5-6
length: 14

CDR3: CASSEFGTPQETQYF
size: few
J: TRBJ2-5
V: TRBV6-1
length: 15

CDR3: CASNVGGLNTEAFF
size: -
J: TRBJ1-1
V: TRBV25-1
length: 14

CDR3: CAWSVTMNTEAFF
size: once
J: TRBJ1-1
V: TRBV30
length: 13

CDR3: CASSPRTGQGYTF
size: -
J: TRBJ1-2
V: TRBV18
length: 13

CDR3: CATSRGQGSPLHF
size: few
J: TRBJ1-6
V: TRBV15
length: 13

CDR3: CASRTTSPSGNTIYF
size: -
J: TRBJ1-3
V: TRBV28
length: 15

CDR3: CASSLVGQDSSYNSPLHF
size: -
J: TRBJ1-6
V: TRBV5-1
length: 18

CDR3: CASSQFLGGVGNGYTF
size: -
J: TRBJ1-2
V: TRBV3-1/TRBV3-2
length: 16

CDR3: CASSPDRNEKLFF
size: -
J: TRBJ1-4
V: TRBV18
length: 13

CDR3: CASSLRGQGMNTEAFF
size: -
J: TRBJ1-1
V: TRBV7-2
length: 16

CDR3: CASSPNYLSQPQHF
size: -
J: TRBJ1-5
V: TRBV27
length: 14

CDR3: CASSRRDLPNYGYTF
size: -
J: TRBJ1-2
V: TRBV7-8
length: 15

CDR3: CASSQGYSKAAANEKLFF
size: -
J: TRBJ1-4
V: TRBV3-1/TRBV3-2
length: 18

CDR3: CASSPAYGLAGVGETQYF
size: -
J: TRBJ2-5
V: TRBV5-8
length: 18

CDR3: CASSLSGQGAQETQYF
size: -
J: TRBJ2-5
V: TRBV7-2
length: 16

CDR3: CASSLAVPGEAFF
size: -
J: TRBJ1-1
V: TRBV7-2
length: 13

CDR3: CASSPSDRGHYEQYF
size: -
J: TRBJ2-7
V: TRBV28
length: 15

CDR3: CSALETDRDTGELFF
size: -
J: TRBJ2-2
V: TRBV29-1
length: 15

CDR3: CASRTPGERDTQYF
size: once
J: TRBJ2-3
V: TRBV19
length: 14

CDR3: CAWSVSGAGYSPLHF
size: -
J: TRBJ1-6
V: TRBV30
length: 15

CDR3: CAISKGAGDTQYF
size: -
J: TRBJ2-3
V: TRBV10-3
length: 13

CDR3: CASSTITDIQYF
size: -
J: TRBJ2-4
V: TRBV19
length: 12

CDR3: CASRPTGVIGYTF
size: -
J: TRBJ1-2
V: TRBV19
length: 13

CDR3: CASSRTGEGYGYTF
size: once
J: TRBJ1-2
V: TRBV19
length: 14

CDR3: CASSQTSAEQFF
size: -
J: TRBJ2-1
V: TRBV6-2/TRBV6-3
length: 12

CDR3: CASSLAAGTGGNEQFF
size: -
J: TRBJ2-1
V: TRBV5-1
length: 16

CDR3: CASSLAGQPNTEAFF
size: -
J: TRBJ1-1
V: TRBV7-9
length: 15

CDR3: CASRAGTGIFEQYF
size: -
J: TRBJ2-7
V: TRBV5-1
length: 14

CDR3: CSVGDTGTEAFF
size: -
J: TRBJ1-1
V: TRBV29-1
length: 12

CDR3: CASSRLRVGTEAFF
size: once
J: TRBJ1-1
V: TRBV19
length: 14

CDR3: CASSLQGNEQFF
size: -
J: TRBJ2-1
V: TRBV6-6
length: 12

CDR3: CASSLGGFASTDTQYF
size: few
J: TRBJ2-3
V: TRBV7-9
length: 16

CDR3: CASSSGQGWGTEAFF
size: -
J: TRBJ1-1
V: TRBV5-1
length: 15

CDR3: CASNTGQFKLFF
size: -
J: TRBJ1-4
V: TRBV28
length: 12

CDR3: CSARARTEAFF
size: -
J: TRBJ1-1
V: TRBV20-1
length: 11

CDR3: CASSPQVNTEAFF
size: -
J: TRBJ1-1
V: TRBV19
length: 13

CDR3: CASSQEAWARDTF
size: -
J: TRBJ1-2
V: TRBV4-1
length: 13

CDR3: CASSQSSGGSEQYF
size: -
J: TRBJ2-7
V: TRBV14
length: 14

CDR3: CASSLGQEVFGYTF
size: -
J: TRBJ1-2
V: TRBV5-1
length: 14

CDR3: CSATARDGYTF
size: few
J: TRBJ1-2
V: TRBV20-1
length: 11

CDR3: CASSTYEGVSPLHF
size: -
J: TRBJ1-6
V: TRBV28
length: 14